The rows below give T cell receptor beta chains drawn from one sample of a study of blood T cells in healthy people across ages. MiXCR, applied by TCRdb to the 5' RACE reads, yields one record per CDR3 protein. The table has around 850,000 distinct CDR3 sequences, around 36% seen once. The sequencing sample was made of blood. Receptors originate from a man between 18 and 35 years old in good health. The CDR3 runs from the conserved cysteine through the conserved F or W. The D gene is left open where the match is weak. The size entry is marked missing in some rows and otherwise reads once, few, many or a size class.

CDR3: CAIRGRRNEKLFF
DNA: TGTGCCATCAGGGGACGGCGTAATGAAAAACTGTTTTTT
J: TRBJ1-4
V: TRBV10-3
size: .
D: .

CDR3: CASSQDWRGDEQYF
DNA: TGTGCCAGCAGCCAAGATTGGAGGGGAGATGAGCAGTACTTC
J: TRBJ2-5
V: TRBV4-2
size: few
D: .

CDR3: CASSWVDGNTEAFF
DNA: TGCGCCAGCAGCTGGGTGGACGGGAACACTGAAGCTTTCTTT
J: TRBJ1-1
V: TRBV5-1
size: .
D: .

CDR3: CASSRPREGVVYEQYF
DNA: TGTGCCAGCAGCCGGCCAAGGGAAGGGGTAGTCTACGAGCAGTACTTC
J: TRBJ2-7
V: TRBV13
size: once
D: .

CDR3: CASSPGGESAEAFF
DNA: TGTGCCAGCTCACCAGGGGGGGAGAGCGCTGAAGCTTTCTTT
J: TRBJ1-1
V: TRBV18
size: once
D: .

CDR3: CASSAAGGFQDTQYF
DNA: TGTGCCAGCTCGGCTGCGGGGGGGTTTCAAGATACGCAGTATTTT
J: TRBJ2-3
V: TRBV7-3
size: .
D: TRBD2

CDR3: CATSDVTGSWDEQFF
DNA: TGTGCCACCAGTGACGTGACAGGCAGTTGGGATGAGCAGTTCTTC
J: TRBJ2-1
V: TRBV24-1
size: .
D: .

CDR3: CASGLAGRGHEQFF
DNA: TGTGCTAGTGGTTTGGCGGGCAGGGGACATGAGCAGTTCTTC
J: TRBJ2-1
V: TRBV12-5
size: .
D: .

CDR3: CASSKAGETQYF
DNA: TGTGCCAGCAGTAAGGCAGGAGAGACCCAGTACTTC
J: TRBJ2-5
V: TRBV12-3/TRBV12-4
size: many
D: .

CDR3: CASPSEYF
DNA: TGTGCCAGCCCCAGCGAGTATTTT
J: TRBJ2-3
V: TRBV7-2
size: few
D: .

CDR3: CASSRTAEQPQHF
DNA: TGTGCCAGCAGCCGGACCGCGGAGCAGCCCCAGCATTTT
J: TRBJ1-5
V: TRBV7-2
size: .
D: .

CDR3: CASSPLPVGQETQYF
DNA: TGCGCCAGCAGCCCGTTACCGGTGGGGCAAGAGACCCAGTACTTC
J: TRBJ2-5
V: TRBV5-1
size: few
D: .

CDR3: CAISVQGPYEQYF
DNA: TGTGCCATCAGTGTACAGGGCCCCTACGAGCAGTACTTC
J: TRBJ2-7
V: TRBV10-3
size: many
D: .

CDR3: CASRGQGWANEQFF
DNA: TGTGCCAGCAGGGGACAGGGGTGGGCCAATGAGCAGTTCTTC
J: TRBJ2-1
V: TRBV27
size: .
D: TRBD1

CDR3: CASRPAPGQSTDTQYF
DNA: TGTGCCAGCAGGCCGGCGCCGGGACAGAGCACAGATACGCAGTATTTT
J: TRBJ2-3
V: TRBV12-3/TRBV12-4
size: .
D: TRBD1

CDR3: CASSYSWDSQYF
DNA: TGTGCCAGCAGTTACTCGTGGGACAGTCAGTATTTT
J: TRBJ2-3
V: TRBV6-2/TRBV6-3
size: few
D: TRBD1